Each of the 20 T cell receptor beta chains below was sequenced from the same sample in a study of blood T cell repertoires in COVID-19 (dated by TCRdb to 2020 to 2021). The library was produced with the immunoSEQ multiplex PCR assay. TCRdb carries this immuneACCESS record with in-frame sequences only. Its versions omit some clonotypes, under half of them owing to an unresolved V gene in the studies checked, with the rest unexplained. The sample records 99,000 or so clones, 80% to 90% of which are singletons. Clones ranked in the top ten supply more than 8% of the sample. The sequenced sample consisted of peripheral blood. The receptors originated from a woman in her seventies with acute or convalescent COVID-19.

In its sample, this clone was seen once. V is TRBV6-5 and J is TRBJ1-6, with TRBD1 matching 8 bases. CDR1 is MNHEY, CDR2 SVGAGI, per germline. V was pared by 7 bases and J by 5 bases, with 7 bases of the junction left unmatched. The CDR3 is made up of 15 amino acids. The CDR3 sequence: CASTTIQGDNSPLHF. The CDR3, as DNA: TGTGCCAGCACTACCATACAGGGGGATAATTCACCCCTCCACTTT.

J is TRBJ1-2 and V is TRBV19, with 8 bases lining up with TRBD1. This CDR3 comprises 14 residues. From germline, CDR1 is LNHDA and CDR2 SQIVND (reference sequence). V lost 7 bases and J lost 0; bases outside the gene matches: 4. The CDR3 sequence: CASKDRGPNYGYTF. Here the CDR3 DNA reads TGTGCCAGTAAAGACAGGGGCCCTAACTATGGCTACACCTTC.

J is TRBJ2-1 and V is TRBV10-3; 7 bases map to TRBD1. Germline V lookup: CDR1 ENHRY, CDR2 SYGVKD. Germline trimming cut 5 bases from V and 9 bases from J; bases unmatched to any gene: 13. The CDR3 runs to 15 residues. CDR3 in amino acids: CAISKVWDSPAEQFF. Here the CDR3 DNA reads TGTGCCATCAGTAAAGTTTGGGACAGTCCCGCTGAGCAGTTCTTC.

The chain recombines TRBV6-6 with TRBJ2-2; 9 nucleotides align to TRBD1. This CDR3 region has 15 residues. Germline V gene data show CDR1 as MNHNY and CDR2 as SVGAGI (reference sequence). V dropped 5 bases and J dropped 4; count of bases not matched to a gene: 5. CDR3: CASSPGQGTTGELFF. CDR3 sequence (DNA): TGTGCCAGCAGTCCCGGACAGGGGACCACCGGGGAGCTGTTTTTT.

J is TRBJ2-3 and V is TRBV7-9, with D possibly matching TRBD1 (6 bases). The CDR3 runs 16 residues. Germline CDR1 and CDR2: SEHNR and FQNEAQ (reference sequence). V was cut by 5 bases and J by 0 bases, with 15 bases left in between. In DNA form, the CDR3 reads TGTGCCAGCAGCCCCCCTTGGCAGGGGAGCACAGATACGCAGTATTTT. It is translated as CASSPPWQGSTDTQYF.

This chain uses TRBV13 with TRBJ1-3; D uncertain. Germline CDR1 reads PRHDT; CDR2 reads FYEKMQ (reference sequence). The CDR3 loop spans 16 amino acids. Trimming took 0 bases from V and 0 from J, leaving 9 bases between them. The CDR3 region is CASSLGGRPSGNTIYF. CDR3 in DNA: TGTGCCAGCAGCTTAGGCGGCAGGCCCTCTGGAAACACCATATATTTT.

This chain connects TRBV27 to TRBJ1-5; the D gene is possibly TRBD1 (5 bases). In germline, CDR1 is MNHEY, CDR2 SMNVEV (reference sequence). The CDR3 is 14 amino acids. V gave up 1 base and J gave up 6 bases, with 10 bases separating them. The CDR3 here is CASSLFGQGQPQHF. DNA of the CDR3: TGTGCCAGCAGTTTATTCGGTCAGGGTCAGCCCCAGCATTTT.

V usage is TRBV5-6 and J usage is TRBJ1-1; a weak D match, TRBD1 (6 bases). Germline loops: CDR1 SGHDT, CDR2 YYEEEE. V gave up 1 base and J gave up 4 bases, with 20 bases separating them. This CDR3 is 17 amino acids long. The CDR3 DNA reads TGTGCCAGCAGCTTGTTTCAGGGGCGCGTATTGGGCACTGAAGCTTTCTTT. It specifies CASSLFQGRVLGTEAFF.

The genes are TRBV2 and TRBJ1-2, with D maybe TRBD1 (6 bases). CDR1 and CDR2 (germline): SNHLY, FYNNEI. Trimming pared 8 bases from V and 4 bases from J, leaving 17 bases between. The CDR3 consists of 14 residues. CDR3 bases: TGTGCCAGCGAATATTACAGGGTTGCCTATGGCTACACCTTC. Amino acid sequence: CASEYYRVAYGYTF. Together with reference TRBV2 and TRBJ1-2, the CDR3 gives the full variable domain: EPEVTQTPSHQVTQMGQEVILRCVPISNHLYFYWYRQILGQKVEFLVSFYNNEISEKSEIFDDQFSVERPDGSNFTLKIRSTKLEDSAMYFCASEYYRVAYGYTFGSGTRLTVV.

The chain employs TRBV30 and TRBJ1-6; 9 bases align to TRBD1. Trimming cost V 4 bases and J 12 bases; bases outside gene matches: 10. Per germline, CDR1 GTSNPN and CDR2 SVGIG (reference sequence). The CDR3 extends over 14 amino acids. CDR3 residues: CAWTEGQGVRPLHF. The CDR3 coding sequence is TGTGCCTGGACCGAGGGACAGGGTGTGAGACCCCTCCACTTT.

The chain uses TRBV7-8 and TRBJ1-4; D remains unclear. Germline CDR1 SGHVS, CDR2 FQNEAQ. CDR3 length: 16 residues. V lost 0 bases, J lost 8 bases, and 16 bases lay in between. The CDR3 reads CASSLALSSSREKLFF. The CDR3 region has the DNA TGTGCCAGCAGCTTAGCGCTGAGTTCGTCGCGCGAAAAACTGTTTTTT.

This chain links TRBV29-1 with TRBJ1-3, with TRBD1 identical over 7 bases. Germline V gives CDR1 SQVTM, CDR2 ANQGSEA. Trimming took 4 bases from V and 8 from J; bases not matched to a gene: 8. The CDR3 is 13 residues long. This chain's CDR3 is CSVVTGYSDTIYF. The DNA for the CDR3 is TGCAGCGTTGTGACAGGGTATTCGGACACCATATATTTT.

The rearrangement links TRBV7-9 to TRBJ1-2; D not resolved. This CDR3 contains 15 residues. The V gene's germline CDR1 is SEHNR and CDR2 FQNEAQ (reference sequence). The ends were cut back, 1 base at V and 2 bases at J, with 11 bases in the middle. The chain's CDR3 is CASSLVTDGNYGYTF. CDR3 sequence (DNA): TGTGCCAGCAGCTTAGTTACCGACGGGAACTATGGCTACACCTTC.

The chain uses TRBV7-2 and TRBJ2-1, with 8 bases aligning to TRBD2. V was pared by 1 base and J by 5 bases, with 4 bases of the junction left unmatched. This CDR3 is 15 amino acids long. Germline CDR1 reads SGHTA; CDR2 reads FQGNSA. The CDR3 DNA reads as TGTGCCAGCAGCTTAGACGGGAGGGCCGACAATGAGCAGTTCTTC. Protein: CASSLDGRADNEQFF.

The V call is TRBV10-3, the J call TRBJ1-1, with TRBD1 as a possible D gene (5 bases). The V end lost 0 bases, the J end lost 0 bases, and 11 bases lay between the germline ends. The length of the CDR3 is 16 residues. CDR1 is ENHRY and CDR2 is SYGVKD in the germline V gene. CDR3 nucleotide sequence: TGTGCCATCAGTGAGTCGGGGCAGAGGTTGAACACTGAAGCTTTCTTT. Translation: CAISESGQRLNTEAFF.

The chain combines TRBV7-2 with TRBJ2-7; maybe TRBD2 (6 bases). Trimming stripped 1 base from V and 4 bases from J, with 20 bases between. The CDR3 is 17 amino acids. The germline V gene has CDR1 SGHTA and CDR2 FQGNSA. The CDR3 nucleotides read TGTGCCAGCAGCTTAGGATACGGGGGAGTCGGGGGTTACGAGCAGTACTTC. It specifies CASSLGYGGVGGYEQYF.

The CDR3 DNA reads as TGTGCCATCAGACAGGGTCTTGGCTACACCTTC. As protein: CAIRQGLGYTF. This sequence joins TRBV10-3 and TRBJ1-2; perhaps TRBD1 as D (6 bases). The length of the CDR3 is 11 residues. V lost 6 bases, J lost 7 bases, and 9 bases lay in between. Germline assignment: CDR1 ENHRY and CDR2 SYGVKD.

This clone was counted a single time. V is TRBV18 and J is TRBJ1-3, with TRBD1 identical over 9 bases. From germline, CDR1 is KGHSH and CDR2 LQKENI. The trim removed 1 base at V and 6 bases at J, leaving 4 bases unmatched. The CDR3 consists of 15 residues. The CDR3 is CASSPRTGEENTIYF. The CDR3 bases are TGTGCCAGCTCACCACGGACAGGGGAAGAAAACACCATATATTTT.

The V gene is TRBV7-3, the J gene TRBJ2-2; 7 nucleotides line up with TRBD1. The CDR3 consists of 15 residues. CDR1 SGHTA and CDR2 FQGTGA come from the germline V gene. Trimming at V came to 3 bases and at J to 0 bases, leaving 1 base not matched to a gene. DNA of the CDR3: TGTGCCAGCAGCTTGGACAGGTCGAACACCGGGGAGCTGTTTTTT. Protein product: CASSLDRSNTGELFF.

The V call is TRBV9, the J call TRBJ2-2; TRBD2 agrees at 13 bases. Germline-derived CDR1 and CDR2 are SGDLS and YYNGEE. The CDR3 sequence is 18 residues long. With V trimmed by 1 base and J by 4 bases, 7 bases remained unmatched. In DNA form, the CDR3 reads TGTGCCAGCAGCGTAACTAGCGGGGGGGCGGTTAGCACCGGGGAGCTGTTTTTT. It translates to CASSVTSGGAVSTGELFF.